The clone carrying this TCR beta chain has just a few counts. This entry belongs to a study of T-cell reconstitution after alpha-beta-depleted transplantation in children. The TCRbeta library incorporated unique molecular identifiers. MiXCR, run by TCRdb on the PCR reads, gives a single entry per CDR3 protein. The sample lists approximately 400,000 distinct CDR3 sequences; around 16% were seen once. This clonotype originated in a boy under two years old who had a stem cell transplant for Wiskott-Aldrich syndrome, so the T cells may come from the graft donor. The sample here was PBMCs, mostly from graft donor cells, taken 360 days after TCRalphabeta/CD19-depleted stem cell transplant.

CDR3 bases: TGCAGCGTTGAAGCCCCCAGGGGACCCCCCTCCTACGAGCAGTACTTC. It specifies CSVEAPRGPPSYEQYF. This rearrangement joins TRBV29-1 to TRBJ2-7, with TRBD1 as a possible D gene (6 bases). The CDR3 is 16 residues long. Germline V gene lookup returns CDR1 SQVTM and CDR2 ANQGSEA. The V end was cut by 1 base, the J end by 0 bases, with 16 bases between.